This TCR beta chain was identified in a study of regulatory T cells in long-lasting Graves disease. As for the study in general: Antithyroid drug use was under 3 months in newly diagnosed Graves' patients.

Study results and caveats: With persistent disease, TRBV28, TRBJ1-2 and TRBJ2-5 were the favored segments.

Indicated time point: newly diagnosed GD, antithyroid drugs for less than 3 months. Isolated PBMC RNA provided the starting material for the TCR library. Germline V CDR1 and CDR2: LGHDT, YNNKEL (reference sequence). The CDR3 consists of 15 residues. V lost 6 bases, J lost 3 bases, and 6 bases stayed unmatched. This clonotype was seen ten or more times. Its cognate antigen is unknown. HTBI primers from iRepertoire and Arm-PCR of CDR3 regions yielded the TCR beta libraries. MiXCR was run by TCRdb on the multiplex PCR reads, yielding one entry per CDR3 protein. Altogether 450,000 to 500,000 distinct CDR3 sequences are present, roughly 16% being singletons, with the ten largest covering 10% to 15%. Separately, the same data were catalogued under a study of T cells in Graves' hyperthyroidism and ophthalmopathy. That study reports: Using the HTBI primer set, a first-round RT-PCR was run on the TCR CDR3. Ophthalmopathy, as predicted by the model, came a median 6.5 months after the prediction.

Material: peripheral blood mononuclear cells (PBMCs), obtained at new diagnosis, from a patient treated with antithyroid drugs. This receptor was taken from a man aged 40-55 years with Graves disease. This chain joins TRBV3-1 and TRBJ2-3; 10 bases match TRBD2. CDR3 residues: CASSDSGRATDTQYF. CDR3 DNA sequence: TGTGCCAGCAGTGACAGCGGGAGGGCGACAGATACGCAGTATTTT.